One T cell receptor (beta chain) is described in this entry. What antigen it recognizes has not been identified. Per-nucleotide qualities are absent, and no much larger clonotype sits a single base away. The sample belongs to a study of blood T cell repertoires in COVID-19 (TCRdb year 2020). Describing the broader study: For ImmuneRACE Cohort 3, a participant was defined as recovered based on two consecutive negative NP/OP PCR tests, clearance by a healthcare professional, or resolution of symptoms. Samples covering the acute and convalescent phases of COVID-19 were provided by collaborators in the United States, Italy and Spain. The prospective study material was composed of cDNA or gDNA derived from T cells, B-cell-depleted T cells, or PBMCs. Deeply sampled blood TCRbeta repertoires from subjects exposed to, actively infected with, or recovered from COVID-19 were included in the dataset. The repertoires were released in a freely available public database intended as a resource for research on the immune response to SARS-CoV-2. Samples were obtained from the ongoing ImmuneRACE study (first 160 participants) and from over 1,000 subjects provided by 6 global collaborators. The sample metadata nearly always contained a de-identified subject ID, COVID-19 status, age in years and sex. Where HLA class I and class II types were available, the types were taken from metadata supplied by the sample provider, not from assay-based typing.

TCRbeta CDR3 regions were amplified from genomic DNA by means of the immunoSEQ Assay, a bias-controlled multiplex PCR. Per the original workflow: The number of nucleated cells in each sample was estimated from the amplification of reference gene primers within the assay. Sequence reads were collapsed and filtered to measure the absolute abundance of every unique TCRbeta CDR3 rearrangement. For each sample, productive Simpson clonality was calculated as the square root of Simpson's diversity index over productive rearrangements. Imported from immuneACCESS, the table was reduced by TCRdb to in-frame sequences with V and J called. These copies leave out some clones; in studies compared against another copy, an unresolved V gene accounts for under half, and the cause of the remainder is not known. D and trimming were read from the DNA, whereas the V and J calls and clone size are those reported in that table. The sample table shows under 150,000 clones, and roughly 84% are seen once. The biggest ten clones account for around 3.9% of the sample.

The germline V and J ends show losses of 2 bases and 4 bases respectively, and no gene match explains 3 bases of the junction. The CDR3 starts with the cysteine, ends with the phenylalanine, and has 14 residues. Solely the CDR3 DNA is kept, with 42 bases framed from the first base. CDR1 is given as KGHSH and CDR2 as LQKENI, both from the germline V gene. Participants in the prospective study were enrolled through a virtual design, were aged 18 to 89 years, and lived in approximately 24 United States geographic areas. Cohort assignment in the prospective study relied on participant-reported clinical history from a screening survey and a study questionnaire. In the prospective study, mobile phlebotomists collected whole blood, serum and a nasopharyngeal or oropharyngeal swab from each participant. Over an approximately 2-month period, participants in the prospective study had the option of providing additional blood draws and questionnaires. Before DNA extraction, blood samples from the prospective study were shipped at room temperature or frozen.

What the work shows at the level of the full study, not this receptor alone: Clinical and demographic metadata were provided uncurated, with the amount varying by source and participant.

Sequenced material: PBMCs or T cells enriched from blood (not recorded which). The rearrangement combines TRBV18 with TRBJ1-1, with 8 bases matching TRBD1. This sequence originates from a man aged 45-60 years in a cohort exposed to, infected with or recovered from COVID-19 (not recorded which). The DNA reads TGTGCCAGCTCACCAAGACAGGGGATCACTGAAGCTTTCTTT. It is translated as CASSPRQGITEAFF.